This TCR beta chain was sequenced for a study of control samples from healthy donors and cancer patients. Sequencing was performed with immunoSEQ multiplex PCR; in TCRdb, only in-frame clones are kept and a portion is missing. This sample has 50,000 to 55,000 clones, with 90% to 95% found just once. This clone was counted once. V was clipped by 6 bases and J by 5 bases, with 8 bases between them. There are 12 residues in the CDR3. CDR1 is MNHEY, CDR2 SVGEGT, per germline. V gene TRBV6-2 or TRBV6-3 combines with J gene TRBJ2-1; perhaps D is TRBD1 or TRBD2 (5 bases each). The sample comprised blood. The TCR comes from a young man in good health. The CDR3 DNA sequence: TGTGCCAGCAGCCGGGACGACAATGAGCAGTTCTTC. Its translation is CASSRDDNEQFF.